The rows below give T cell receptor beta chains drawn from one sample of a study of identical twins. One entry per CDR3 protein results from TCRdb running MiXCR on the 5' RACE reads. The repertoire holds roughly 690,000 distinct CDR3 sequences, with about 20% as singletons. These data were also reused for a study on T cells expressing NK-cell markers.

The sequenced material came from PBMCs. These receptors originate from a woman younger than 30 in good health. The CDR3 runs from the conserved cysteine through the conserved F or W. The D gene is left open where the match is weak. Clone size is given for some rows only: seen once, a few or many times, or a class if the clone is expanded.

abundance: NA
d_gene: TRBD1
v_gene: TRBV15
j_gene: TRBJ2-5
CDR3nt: TGTGCCACCGAGGGACAGGGGGCGTTGGAGACCCAGTACTTC
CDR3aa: CATEGQGALETQYF

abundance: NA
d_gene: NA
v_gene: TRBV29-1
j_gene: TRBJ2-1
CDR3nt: TGCAGCGTGGTGGGTATGGGGAGTCTCCACAATGAGCAGTTCTTC
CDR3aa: CSVVGMGSLHNEQFF

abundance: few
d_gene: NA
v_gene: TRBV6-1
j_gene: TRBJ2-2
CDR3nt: TGTGCCAGCGGGGGTAACCCGAACACCGGGGAGCTGTTTTTT
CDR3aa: CASGGNPNTGELFF

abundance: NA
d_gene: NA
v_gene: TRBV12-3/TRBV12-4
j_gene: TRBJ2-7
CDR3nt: TGTGCCAGCAGTTTAACCAGGGGTAGCGACGAGCAGTACTTC
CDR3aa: CASSLTRGSDEQYF

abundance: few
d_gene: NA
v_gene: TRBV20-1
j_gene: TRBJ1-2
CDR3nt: TGCAGTGCTAGGCGGGAGGGCCATGGCTACACCTTC
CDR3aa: CSARREGHGYTF

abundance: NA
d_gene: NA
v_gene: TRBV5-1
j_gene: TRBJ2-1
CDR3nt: TGCGCCAGCAGCGAGGAGTATTATGGAGGCAATGAGCAGTTCTTC
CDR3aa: CASSEEYYGGNEQFF

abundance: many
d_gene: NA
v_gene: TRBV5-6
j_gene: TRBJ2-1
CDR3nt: TGTGCCAGCAGCTTGGACTGGGGGAATGAGCAGTTCTTC
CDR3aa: CASSLDWGNEQFF

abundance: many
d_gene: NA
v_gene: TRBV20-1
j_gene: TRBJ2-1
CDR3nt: TGCAGTGCTAGAGATCGCGGGTCTACCCTGGGTAGTGAGCAGTTCTTC
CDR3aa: CSARDRGSTLGSEQFF

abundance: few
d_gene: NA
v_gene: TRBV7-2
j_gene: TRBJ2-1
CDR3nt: TGTGCCAGCAGCCCGACCCCGGACTGGGTTTTGGATGAGCAGTTCTTC
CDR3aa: CASSPTPDWVLDEQFF

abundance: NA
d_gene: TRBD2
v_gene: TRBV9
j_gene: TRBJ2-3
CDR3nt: TGTGCCAGCAGCGTAGCTCCAGCGGGGGCCACAGATACGCAGTATTTT
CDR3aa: CASSVAPAGATDTQYF

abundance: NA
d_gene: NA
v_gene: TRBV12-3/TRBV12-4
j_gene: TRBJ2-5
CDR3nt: TGTGCCAGCAGGTTGTACGAAGAGACCCAGTACTTC
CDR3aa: CASRLYEETQYF

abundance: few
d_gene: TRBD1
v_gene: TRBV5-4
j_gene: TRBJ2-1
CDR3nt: TGTGCCAGCAGCTCTGACAGGGGCGGAAGGTCCTACAATGAGCAGTTCTTC
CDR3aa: CASSSDRGGRSYNEQFF

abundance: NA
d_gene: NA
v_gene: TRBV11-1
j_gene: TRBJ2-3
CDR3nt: TGTGCCAGCAGCCCCACCCCCCTTCTCGCGGGAAGAACAGATACGCAGTATTTT
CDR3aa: CASSPTPLLAGRTDTQYF

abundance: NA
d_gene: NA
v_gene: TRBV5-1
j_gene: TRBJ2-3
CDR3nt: TGCGCCAGCAGACGTGTGGGGGGAACCCTCACAGATACGCAGTATTTT
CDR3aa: CASRRVGGTLTDTQYF

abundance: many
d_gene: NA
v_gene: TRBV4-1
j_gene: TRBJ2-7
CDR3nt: TGCGCCAGCAGCCTGCCGTCAGGCTACGAGCAGTACTTC
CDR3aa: CASSLPSGYEQYF

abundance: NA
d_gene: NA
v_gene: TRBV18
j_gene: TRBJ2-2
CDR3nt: TGTGCCAGCTCACCAAGGATCGGGGAGCTGTTTTTT
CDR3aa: CASSPRIGELFF

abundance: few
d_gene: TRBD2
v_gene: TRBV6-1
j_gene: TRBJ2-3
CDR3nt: TGTGCCAGCAGTCGGGGGGTGCGGGTAGAAACGCAGTATTTT
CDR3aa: CASSRGVRVETQYF

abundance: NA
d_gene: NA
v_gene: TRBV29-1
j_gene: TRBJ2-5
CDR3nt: TGCAGCGTTGAAGATGGACCCCTCCGAGAGACCCAGTACTTC
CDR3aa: CSVEDGPLRETQYF

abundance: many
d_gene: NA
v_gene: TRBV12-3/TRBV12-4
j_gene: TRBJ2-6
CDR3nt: TGTGCCAGCAGAAAACAGGGCTCTGGGGCCAACGTCCTGACTTTC
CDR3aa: CASRKQGSGANVLTF

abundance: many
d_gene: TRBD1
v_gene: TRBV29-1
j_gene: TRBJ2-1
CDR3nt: TGCAGCGTTGGTACCGGGACAGGGTTCAATGAGCAGTTCTTC
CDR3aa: CSVGTGTGFNEQFF

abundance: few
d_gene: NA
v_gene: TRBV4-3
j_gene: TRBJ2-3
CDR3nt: TGCGCCAGCAGCCGAGCCACAGGGTACATCCAGTATTTT
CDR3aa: CASSRATGYIQYF

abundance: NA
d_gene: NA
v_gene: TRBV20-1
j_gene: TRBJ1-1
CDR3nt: TGCAGTGCTAGGGACCTGTTACCTGAAGCTTTCTTT
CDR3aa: CSARDLLPEAFF

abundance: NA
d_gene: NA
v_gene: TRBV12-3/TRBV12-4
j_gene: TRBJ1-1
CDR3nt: TGTGCCAGCACCCAGGGTGGAACTGAAGCTTTCTTT
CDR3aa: CASTQGGTEAFF

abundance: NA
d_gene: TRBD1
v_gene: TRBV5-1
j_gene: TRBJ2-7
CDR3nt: TGCGCCAGCAGCGGGGGACAGGCGCGGGACGAGCAGTACTTC
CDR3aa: CASSGGQARDEQYF

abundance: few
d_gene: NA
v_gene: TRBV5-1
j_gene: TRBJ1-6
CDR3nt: TGCGCCAGCAGCGATGAAGAGTCACCCCTCCACTTT
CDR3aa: CASSDEESPLHF

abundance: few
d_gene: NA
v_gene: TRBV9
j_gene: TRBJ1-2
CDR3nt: TGTGCCAGCGCGCGGGACCGACACCTCTATGGCTACACCTTC
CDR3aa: CASARDRHLYGYTF

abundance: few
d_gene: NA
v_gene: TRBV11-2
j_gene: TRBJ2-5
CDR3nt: TGTGCCAGCAGCTACGGACGGGACCGGGAAACCCAGGAGACCCAGTACTTC
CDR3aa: CASSYGRDRETQETQYF

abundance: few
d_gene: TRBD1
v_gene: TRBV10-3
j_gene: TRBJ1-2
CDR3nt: TGTGCCATCACTGGGGACAGGGAGTATTCTGGCTACACCTTC
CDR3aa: CAITGDREYSGYTF

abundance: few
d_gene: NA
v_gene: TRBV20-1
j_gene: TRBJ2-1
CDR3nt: TGCAGTGCTAGAGATCCGGGCCTCCGGGATGAGCAGTTCTTC
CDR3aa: CSARDPGLRDEQFF